This note documents a single T cell receptor beta chain sequence. The target antigen is unknown. The sample belongs to a study of Graves' ophthalmopathy and Graves' hyperthyroidism. On the study more broadly: Before any treatment was given, at initial diagnosis, peripheral blood was collected.

Overall study findings and caveats: Most thyroid-expanded clonotypes exceeding 0.001 frequency were also found in blood.

Trimming cost V 5 bases and J 2 bases, with 15 bases left between them. Germline assignment: CDR1 SGHTA and CDR2 FQGNSA. The CDR3 length is 15 residues. Using RNA transcripts, the TCR beta CDR3 regions were amplified. Following a first-round RT-PCR that used HTBI primers, a second-round multiplex PCR was carried out. Each CDR3 protein is one row after TCRdb ran MiXCR on the multiplex PCR reads. The sample carries under 200,000 distinct CDR3 sequences, 30% to 45% recorded once. Serum thyroxine and TRAb, along with clinical symptoms, thyroid ultrasound and orbital computed tomography, were what diagnosis relied on.

This clonotype was obtained from a woman aged 40-49 years with Graves' ophthalmopathy. V and J are TRBV7-2 and TRBJ1-2, with D maybe TRBD1 (6 bases). What was sequenced was peripheral blood. CDR3 region: CASSLSGTPNYGYTF. The DNA for the CDR3 is TGTGCCAGCAGCCTAAGCGGGACACCAAACTATGGCTACACCTTC.